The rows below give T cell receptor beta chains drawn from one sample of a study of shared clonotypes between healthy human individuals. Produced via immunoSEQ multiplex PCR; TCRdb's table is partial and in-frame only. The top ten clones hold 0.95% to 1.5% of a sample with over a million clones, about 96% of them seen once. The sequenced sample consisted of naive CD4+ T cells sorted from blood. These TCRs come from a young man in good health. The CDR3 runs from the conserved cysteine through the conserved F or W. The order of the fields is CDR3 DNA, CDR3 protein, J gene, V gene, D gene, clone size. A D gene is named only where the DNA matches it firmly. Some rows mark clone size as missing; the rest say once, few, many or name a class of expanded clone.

DNA: TGTGCCAGCAGTTCCCGGGGGGGAGTGGAGACCCAGTACTTC; CDR3: CASSSRGGVETQYF; J: TRBJ2-5; V: TRBV6-6; D: TRBD2; size: -
DNA: TGTGCCTGGAGCAGAGGTGGGACCACAGGGGAGCAGTACTTC; CDR3: CAWSRGGTTGEQYF; J: TRBJ2-7; V: TRBV30; D: -; size: -
DNA: TGTGCCACTCATGATACCGGACGGGGTGAAAAACTGTTTTTT; CDR3: CATHDTGRGEKLFF; J: TRBJ1-4; V: TRBV10-3; D: -; size: -
DNA: TGTGCCAGCAGAGACCAGGGCAGCTCCTACAATGAGCAGTTCTTC; CDR3: CASRDQGSSYNEQFF; J: TRBJ2-1; V: TRBV27; D: -; size: -
DNA: TGTGCCAGCAGCGTAGTAGCGTCCGCAGATACGCAGTATTTT; CDR3: CASSVVASADTQYF; J: TRBJ2-3; V: TRBV9; D: -; size: -
DNA: TGCGCCAGCAGCCAGAATTTGATTCGCTCTGGAAACACCATATATTTT; CDR3: CASSQNLIRSGNTIYF; J: TRBJ1-3; V: TRBV4-3; D: -; size: -
DNA: TGTGCCAGCAGCCCGACGAGCGGGAGCCCAGATACGCAGTATTTT; CDR3: CASSPTSGSPDTQYF; J: TRBJ2-3; V: TRBV9; D: TRBD2; size: once
DNA: TGTGCCAGCAGTTACCCCTCAGGCCGAGGGAGCACTGAAGCTTTCTTT; CDR3: CASSYPSGRGSTEAFF; J: TRBJ1-1; V: TRBV6-6; D: -; size: -
DNA: TGTACCTCCCGTGGGACAGGGGGCCGTTCGCCCCAGCATTTT; CDR3: CTSRGTGGRSPQHF; J: TRBJ1-5; V: TRBV6-6; D: TRBD1; size: -
DNA: TGTGCCAGCAGTTTTGGGCAGAGCTACACCTTC; CDR3: CASSFGQSYTF; J: TRBJ1-2; V: TRBV28; D: -; size: -
DNA: TGTGCCAGCTCACCAACGGCCACTTTGGCAGATACGCAGTATTTT; CDR3: CASSPTATLADTQYF; J: TRBJ2-3; V: TRBV18; D: -; size: -
DNA: TGTGCCAGCAGCTCCTGGGACACCGCATTAGTCTACGAGCAGTACTTC; CDR3: CASSSWDTALVYEQYF; J: TRBJ2-7; V: TRBV7-6; D: -; size: -
DNA: TGTGCCAGCAGCTCTCAGTACAATCAGCCCCAGCATTTT; CDR3: CASSSQYNQPQHF; J: TRBJ1-5; V: TRBV5-5; D: -; size: -